This T cell receptor beta chain was observed in a study of CD8 T cells in ankylosing spondylitis. At least ten counts were recorded for this clonotype. The CDR3 is 11 residues long. Germline CDR1 reads DFQATT; CDR2 reads SNEGSKA (reference sequence). The V and J ends lost 0 bases and 4 bases respectively, with 3 bases between them. TCRdb passed the 5' RACE reads through MiXCR, listing each CDR3 protein once. In the table there are some 140,000 distinct CDR3 sequences, about 7.3% of which are singletons. This TCR derives from a female donor with ankylosing spondylitis or in good health (not recorded which). The specimen sequenced was blood, either unsorted or a sorted T cell fraction (not recorded which). This sequence joins TRBV20-1 and TRBJ1-1; D uncertain. This CDR3 is CSAREGTEAFF. CDR3 DNA: TGCAGTGCTAGAGAAGGCACTGAAGCTTTCTTT.